A single sample gave rise to the 8 T cell receptor beta chains below, sequenced in a study of CD8+ T cells in alopecia areata. Reverse transcribed after extraction, RNA yielded cDNA as the sequencing template. The method was immunoSEQ multiplex PCR; TCRdb's version includes in-frame clones alone and lacks a portion of them. The repertoire holds about 130,000 clones, with around 50% as singletons. The treatment is: oral pan-JAK inhibitor, 5-10 mg twice daily. The sample consisted of CD8+ T cells sorted from blood, taken at week 4, from a patient treated with tofacitinib. Receptors originate from a human donor with alopecia areata.

J is TRBJ2-7 and V is TRBV5-6; D gene uncertain. V dropped 0 bases and J dropped 1 base, with 11 bases sitting between them. The CDR3 has 15 amino acids. In germline, CDR1 is SGHDT, CDR2 YYEEEE. CDR3 in amino acids: CASSLGGSLSYEQYF. The DNA for the CDR3 is TGTGCCAGCAGCTTGGGTGGGTCATTGTCCTACGAGCAGTACTTC.

Notes on this clone: This sequence may be a read error, since a much larger clone differs from it by one base. The V call is TRBV13, the J call TRBJ1-1; D uncertain. V lost 2 bases, J lost 1 base, and 5 bases lay in between. The CDR3 has 13 residues. The germline CDR1 and CDR2 sequences are PRHDT and FYEKMQ (reference sequence). CDR3 protein: CASSLTRNTEAFF. The CDR3 DNA follows: TGTGCCAGCAGCTTAACACGGAACACTGAAGCTTTCTTT.

The J gene is TRBJ1-1, the V gene TRBV13, with D possibly TRBD1 on 6 matching bases. This CDR3 region has 15 residues. Between the trimmed V and J ends, which lost 1 base and 6 bases, there was a span of 15 bases. Germline assignment: CDR1 PRHDT and CDR2 FYEKMQ (reference sequence). CDR3 nucleotide sequence: TGTGCCAGCAGCTTAGTTTCAGGGGAAGGGCCTGAAGCTTTCTTT. Translation: CASSLVSGEGPEAFF.

The V and J genes are TRBV11-2 and TRBJ2-7; TRBD2 matches 10 bases. V gave up 3 bases and J gave up 3 bases; unmatched junction bases: 11. CDR3 length: 17 amino acids. Germline V lookup: CDR1 SGHAT, CDR2 FQNNGV. The CDR3 loop is CASSFELAGPKIYEQYF. Written as DNA, the CDR3 is TGTGCCAGCAGCTTCGAACTAGCGGGGCCGAAAATCTACGAGCAGTACTTC.

This clone occurred a few times. The junction shows a germline mismatch at one end, possibly a read error. The chain has TRBV6-5 and TRBJ2-1; the match to TRBD2 covers 8 bases. The germline CDR1 and CDR2 sequences are MNHEY and SVGAGI. The CDR3 is 11 amino acids. For the CDR3, the DNA is TGTGCCAGCACCCGGGGAGCGGGGGCGATCTTC. Translating it yields CASTRGAGAIF.

The gene calls are TRBV4-3 and TRBJ2-3; tentatively, D is TRBD1 (6 bases). Between the trimmed V and J ends, which lost 6 bases and 2 bases, there was a span of 9 bases. This CDR3 contains 13 residues. CDR1 is LGHNA and CDR2 is YSLEER in the germline V gene. The CDR3 reads CASRGDNTDTQYF. In nucleotides, the CDR3 is TGCGCCAGCAGGGGGGACAACACAGATACGCAGTATTTT.

The chain links TRBV7-8 to TRBJ1-6; 9 positions agree with TRBD1. V lost 5 bases and J lost 1; bases outside the gene matches: 3. Germline-derived CDR1 and CDR2 are SGHVS and FQNEAQ. CDR3 length: 16 residues. CDR3 residues: CASSHDRGSYNSPLHF. The CDR3, as DNA: TGTGCCAGCAGCCACGACAGGGGGTCCTATAATTCACCCCTCCACTTT.

The J gene is TRBJ2-2, the V gene TRBV5-6; D gene unclear. The CDR3 is 15 residues long. Germline V gives CDR1 SGHDT, CDR2 YYEEEE. V dropped 4 bases and J dropped 1 base, with 11 bases sitting between them. The CDR3 sequence: CASSPFAVNTGELFF. CDR3 DNA sequence: TGTGCCAGCAGCCCCTTTGCAGTGAACACCGGGGAGCTGTTTTTT. Filled out from reference TRBV5-6 and TRBJ2-2, the complete variable domain reads DAGVTQSPTHLIKTRGQQVTLRCSPKSGHDTVSWYQQALGQGPQFIFQYYEEEERQRGNFPDRFSGHQFPNYSSELNVNALLLGDSALYLCASSPFAVNTGELFFGEGSRLTVL.